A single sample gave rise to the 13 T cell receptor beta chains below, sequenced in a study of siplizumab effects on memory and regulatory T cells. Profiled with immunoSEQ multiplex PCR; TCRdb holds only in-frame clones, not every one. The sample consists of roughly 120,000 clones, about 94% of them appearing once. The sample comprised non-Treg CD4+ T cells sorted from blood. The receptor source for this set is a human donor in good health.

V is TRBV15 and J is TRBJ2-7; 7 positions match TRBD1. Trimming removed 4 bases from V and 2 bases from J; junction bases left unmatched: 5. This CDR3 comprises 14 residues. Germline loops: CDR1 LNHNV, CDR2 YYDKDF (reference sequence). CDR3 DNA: TGTGCCACCAGCACCGGGACAGCTCCCTACGAGCAGTACTTC. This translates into CATSTGTAPYEQYF.

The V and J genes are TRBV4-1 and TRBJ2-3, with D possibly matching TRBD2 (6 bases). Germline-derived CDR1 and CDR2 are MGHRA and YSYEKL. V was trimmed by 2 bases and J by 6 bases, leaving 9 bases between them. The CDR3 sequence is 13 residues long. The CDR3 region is CASSQPGRDTQYF. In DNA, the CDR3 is TGCGCCAGCAGCCAACCTGGGAGGGATACGCAGTATTTT.

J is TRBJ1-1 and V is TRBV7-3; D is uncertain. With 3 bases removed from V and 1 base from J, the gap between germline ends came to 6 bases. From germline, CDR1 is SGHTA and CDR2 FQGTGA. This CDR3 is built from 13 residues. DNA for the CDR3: TGTGCCAGCAGCTTTTCGGGGAACACTGAAGCTTTCTTT. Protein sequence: CASSFSGNTEAFF.

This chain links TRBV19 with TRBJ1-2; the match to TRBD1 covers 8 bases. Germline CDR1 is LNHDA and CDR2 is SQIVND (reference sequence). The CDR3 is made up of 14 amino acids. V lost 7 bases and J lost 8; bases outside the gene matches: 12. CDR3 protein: CASTSRTGGYGYTF. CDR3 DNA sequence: TGTGCCAGTACCTCCCGAACAGGGGGATACGGCTACACCTTC.

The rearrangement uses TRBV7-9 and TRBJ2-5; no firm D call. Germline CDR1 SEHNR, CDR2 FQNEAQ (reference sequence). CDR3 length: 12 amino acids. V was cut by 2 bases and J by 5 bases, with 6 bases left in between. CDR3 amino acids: CASSLPWETQYF. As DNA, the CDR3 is TGTGCCAGCAGCTTACCGTGGGAGACCCAGTACTTC.

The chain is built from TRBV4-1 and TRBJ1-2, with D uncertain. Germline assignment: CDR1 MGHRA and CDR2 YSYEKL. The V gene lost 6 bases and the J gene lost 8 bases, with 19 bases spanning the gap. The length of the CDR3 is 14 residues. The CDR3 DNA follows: TGCGCCAGCAGTCAAATTGTGGGTCTGGGCGGCTACACCTTC. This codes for CASSQIVGLGGYTF.

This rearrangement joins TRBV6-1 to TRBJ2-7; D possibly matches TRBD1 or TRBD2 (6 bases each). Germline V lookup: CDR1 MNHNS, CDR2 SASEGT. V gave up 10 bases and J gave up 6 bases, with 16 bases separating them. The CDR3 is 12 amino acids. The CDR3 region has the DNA TGTGCCACGGGACGGGGGCCCTCCGAGCAGTACTTC. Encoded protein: CATGRGPSEQYF.

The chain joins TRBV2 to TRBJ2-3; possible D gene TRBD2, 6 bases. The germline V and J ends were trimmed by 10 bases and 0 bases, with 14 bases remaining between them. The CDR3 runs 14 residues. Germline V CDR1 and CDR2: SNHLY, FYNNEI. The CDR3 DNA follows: TGTGCCATGCTCCTAGCGTCTAGCACAGATACGCAGTATTTT. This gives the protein CAMLLASSTDTQYF.

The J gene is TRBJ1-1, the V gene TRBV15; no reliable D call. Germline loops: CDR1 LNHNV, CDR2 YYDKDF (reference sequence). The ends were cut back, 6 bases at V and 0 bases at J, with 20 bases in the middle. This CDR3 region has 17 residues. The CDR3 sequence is CATRARSHTALNTEAFF. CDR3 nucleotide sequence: TGTGCCACCAGGGCCAGATCCCACACAGCCCTGAACACTGAAGCTTTCTTT.

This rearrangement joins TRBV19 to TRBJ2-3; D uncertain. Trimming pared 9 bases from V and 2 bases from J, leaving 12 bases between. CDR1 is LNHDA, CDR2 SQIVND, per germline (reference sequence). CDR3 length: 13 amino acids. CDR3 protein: CASTGTTTDTQYF. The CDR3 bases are TGTGCCAGCACGGGCACCACCACAGATACGCAGTATTTT. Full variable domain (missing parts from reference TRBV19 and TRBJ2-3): DGGITQSPKYLFRKEGQNVTLSCEQNLNHDAMYWYRQDPGQGLRLIYYSQIVNDFQKGDIAEGYSVSREKKESFPLTVTSAQKNPTAFYLCASTGTTTDTQYFGPGTRLTVL.

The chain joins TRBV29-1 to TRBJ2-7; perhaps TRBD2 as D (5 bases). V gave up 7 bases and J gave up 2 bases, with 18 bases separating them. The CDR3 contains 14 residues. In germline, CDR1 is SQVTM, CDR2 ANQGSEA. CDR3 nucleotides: TGCAGCGCCCTAAAAAGGCTGGGAGCCTACGAGCAGTACTTC. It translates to CSALKRLGAYEQYF.

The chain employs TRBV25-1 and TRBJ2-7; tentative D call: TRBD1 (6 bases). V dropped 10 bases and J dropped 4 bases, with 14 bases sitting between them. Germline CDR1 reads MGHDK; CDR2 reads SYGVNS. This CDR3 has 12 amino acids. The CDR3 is CATSGDTYEQYF. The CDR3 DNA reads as TGTGCCACCTCCGGGGACACTTACGAGCAGTACTTC.

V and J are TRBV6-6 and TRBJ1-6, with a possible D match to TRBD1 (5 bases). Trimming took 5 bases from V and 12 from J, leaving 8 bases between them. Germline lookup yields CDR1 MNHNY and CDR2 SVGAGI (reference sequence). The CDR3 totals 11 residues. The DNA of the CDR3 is TGTGCCAGCAGTGGGGACGAACCCCTCCACTTT. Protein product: CASSGDEPLHF.